The present T cell receptor beta chain was sequenced within a study of cytomegalovirus exposure and HLA in healthy donors. The primer mix had 60 Vbeta and 13 Jbeta primers. Method: immunoSEQ multiplex PCR; TCRdb's copy keeps in-frame clones and lacks some. Among about 190,000 clones listed, 77% were seen once. This CDR3 is 13 amino acids long. Trimming took off 0 bases at V and 2 bases at J, with 7 bases between the two ends. Germline assignment: CDR1 GTSNPN and CDR2 SVGIG (reference sequence). This chain links TRBV30 with TRBJ2-5; tentative D call: TRBD2 (5 bases). The source material was PBMCs. This TCR was recovered from a woman aged 25 to 39 in good health and CMV-seropositive. The DNA of the CDR3 is TGTGCCTGGAGTGTTGGAGGACAAGAGACCCAGTACTTC. As protein: CAWSVGGQETQYF.